Shown below are 24 T cell receptor beta chains from a single sample sequenced in a study of cytomegalovirus exposure and HLA in healthy donors. The study ran its PCR with 60 Vbeta and 13 Jbeta primers. Assay: immunoSEQ multiplex PCR; the TCRdb copy retains only in-frame clones and omits some. Altogether roughly 140,000 clones are present, approximately 80% being singletons, with the ten largest covering approximately 6.3%. The sequencing sample was made of PBMCs. These receptors came from a woman aged 50 to 60 in good health and CMV-seropositive.

V is TRBV2 and J is TRBJ2-7; D gene ambiguous. Per the germline V gene, CDR1 is SNHLY and CDR2 is FYNNEI. The CDR3 length is 12 residues. V lost 2 bases and J lost 3, with 5 bases in between. The CDR3, as DNA: TGTGCCAGCAGTGAACAGGACTACGAGCAGTACTTC. It specifies CASSEQDYEQYF.

The rearrangement uses TRBV11-1 and TRBJ1-1; 7 bases are shared with TRBD1. CDR1 and CDR2 (germline): SGHAT, FQDESV (reference sequence). V trimming: 4 bases; J trimming: 1 base; junction bases outside the gene matches: 0. This CDR3 has 13 amino acids. The DNA for the CDR3 is TGTGCCAGCAGCTACAGGGGGAACACTGAAGCTTTCTTT. This codes for CASSYRGNTEAFF.

The chain is built from TRBV5-4 and TRBJ2-1; tentatively, D is TRBD2 (7 bases). Germline V gene sequence: CDR1 SGHNT, CDR2 YYREEE (reference sequence). This CDR3 region has 13 residues. The V and J ends lost 4 bases and 6 bases respectively, with 11 bases between them. The CDR3 spells CASSRGGPNEQFF. The CDR3 DNA is TGTGCCAGCAGCAGGGGGGGGCCCAATGAGCAGTTCTTC.

The chain has TRBV15 and TRBJ2-1; D ambiguous. The germline V gene has CDR1 LNHNV and CDR2 YYDKDF (reference sequence). The CDR3 sequence is 12 residues long. The germline V and J ends were trimmed by 1 base and 7 bases, with 5 bases remaining between them. CDR3 sequence: CATSRAGNEQFF. For the CDR3, the DNA is TGTGCCACCAGCAGAGCCGGGAATGAGCAGTTCTTC.

The CDR3 protein is CASSSQGLGYEQYF. The CDR3, as DNA: TGCGCCAGCAGCTCACAGGGTTTAGGCTACGAGCAGTACTTC. This chain links TRBV5-1 with TRBJ2-7; possible D gene TRBD1, 6 bases. The CDR3 has 14 residues. Germline lookup yields CDR1 SGHRS and CDR2 YFSETQ. Trimming shortened V by 3 bases and J by 3 bases, and 13 bases separated the two germline ends.

The CDR3 here is CSVVVLEGYTF. CDR3 nucleotide sequence: TGCAGCGTTGTAGTGCTGGAGGGCTACACCTTC. This sequence joins TRBV29-1 and TRBJ1-2; D not resolved. V shed 4 bases and J shed 8 bases, with 11 bases lying between them. The germline V gene has CDR1 SQVTM and CDR2 ANQGSEA. The CDR3 spans 11 residues.

This chain uses TRBV2 with TRBJ1-5; TRBD1 agrees at 7 bases. The CDR3 runs 16 residues. Trimming cost V 6 bases and J 1 base; bases outside gene matches: 9. The germline CDR1 and CDR2 sequences are SNHLY and FYNNEI. CDR3 bases: TGTGCCAGCAGGGGGATACGGGACAGCAGCAATCAGCCCCAGCATTTT. It is translated as CASRGIRDSSNQPQHF.

This sequence joins TRBV6-5 and TRBJ1-2, with D uncertain. The CDR3 runs 13 residues. V lost 3 bases and J 5 bases, leaving 10 bases between the germline ends. Germline CDR1 MNHEY, CDR2 SVGAGI. CDR3 sequence: CASSYSTGYGYTF. CDR3 coding DNA: TGTGCCAGCAGTTATAGCACGGGATATGGCTACACCTTC.

J is TRBJ2-2 and V is TRBV15, with D tentatively TRBD1 (6 bases). The CDR3 has 18 residues. Germline CDR1 reads LNHNV; CDR2 reads YYDKDF (reference sequence). Trimming took 3 bases from V and 0 from J, leaving 17 bases between them. Written as DNA, the CDR3 is TGTGCCACCAGCAGGAATTTTTTAGCAGGGGCGAACACCGGGGAGCTGTTTTTT. It codes for CATSRNFLAGANTGELFF.

This clone was seen only a few times. Here the CDR3 reads CASSLGGGAYAGELFF. The CDR3 nucleotides read TGTGCCAGCAGCCTGGGGGGGGGCGCGTATGCCGGGGAGCTGTTTTTT. V and J are TRBV9 and TRBJ2-2; D is perhaps TRBD2 (7 bases). There are 16 residues in the CDR3. Germline V gives CDR1 SGDLS, CDR2 YYNGEE. V lost 4 bases to trimming and J lost 6 bases, with 19 bases between them.

The V and J genes are TRBV2 and TRBJ1-1; D may be TRBD1 (5 bases). Germline V gene data show CDR1 as SNHLY and CDR2 as FYNNEI. V was trimmed by 4 bases and J by 0 bases, leaving 15 bases between them. The CDR3 length is 16 residues. The CDR3 DNA reads TGTGCCAGCAGTGTTGGAAGGGGTTCCGTGAACACTGAAGCTTTCTTT. Protein: CASSVGRGSVNTEAFF.

The chain couples TRBV9 to TRBJ1-4; 8 bases are shared with TRBD1. The CDR3 length is 17 residues. Germline loops: CDR1 SGDLS, CDR2 YYNGEE. Losses at the gene ends were 2 bases for V and 5 bases for J; bases not matched to a gene: 11. CDR3 nucleotides: TGTGCCAGCAGCGTCTCTGGGGACAGGCCTACCAATGAAAAACTGTTTTTT. Protein product: CASSVSGDRPTNEKLFF. Complete variable domain (other parts from reference TRBV9 and TRBJ1-4): DSGVTQTPKHLITATGQRVTLRCSPRSGDLSVYWYQQSLDQGLQFLIQYYNGEERAKGNILERFSAQQFPDLHSELNLSSLELGDSALYFCASSVSGDRPTNEKLFFGSGTQLSVL.

This chain joins TRBV30 and TRBJ2-3, with 8 bases fitting TRBD2. The CDR3 is 13 amino acids. Germline assignment: CDR1 GTSNPN and CDR2 SVGIG (reference sequence). V shed 4 bases, J shed 2 bases, and the junction held 2 bases outside the gene matches. The CDR3 DNA is TGTGCCTGGAACGGGGGGGCCACAGATACGCAGTATTTT. Translated, it gives CAWNGGATDTQYF.

The chain employs TRBV28 and TRBJ2-5; possibly TRBD2 for D (5 bases). The end of the DNA aligns better with TRBJ2-7, so the J call may be wrong. The CDR3 covers 14 residues. CDR1 is MDHEN, CDR2 SYDVKM, per germline. CDR3: CASSRGLVSYEQYF. The DNA for the CDR3 is TGTGCCAGCAGTCGCGGGTTGGTCTCCTACGAGCAGTACTTC.

The chain joins TRBV5-6 to TRBJ2-2; a possible D gene is TRBD1 (6 bases). CDR3 length equals 15 residues. Germline V CDR1 and CDR2: SGHDT, YYEEEE. Trimming took off 2 bases at V and 4 bases at J, with 12 bases between the two ends. The CDR3, as DNA: TGTGCCAGCAGCTTTGGGACACTATCCACCGGGGAGCTGTTTTTT. Translated: CASSFGTLSTGELFF.

The DNA for the CDR3 is TGCGCCAGCAGCTCACAGGAGGGACCCACGGATACGCAGTATTTT. It translates to CASSSQEGPTDTQYF. This rearrangement joins TRBV4-1 to TRBJ2-3; D perhaps matches TRBD2 (6 bases). Germline-derived CDR1 and CDR2 are MGHRA and YSYEKL. The CDR3 totals 15 residues. V lost 5 bases, J lost 6 bases, and 18 bases lay in between.

J is TRBJ2-7 and V is TRBV2; 7 bases are a match to TRBD1. Germline trimming cut 3 bases from V and 6 bases from J; bases unmatched to any gene: 14. CDR1 SNHLY and CDR2 FYNNEI come from the germline V gene. The CDR3 extends over 16 amino acids. CDR3 region: CASSEPRTGLFPEQYF. In DNA form, the CDR3 reads TGTGCCAGCAGTGAGCCGAGGACAGGCCTTTTCCCCGAGCAGTACTTC.

This chain uses TRBV9 with TRBJ1-2; a weak D match, TRBD1 (6 bases). The germline CDR1 and CDR2 sequences are SGDLS and YYNGEE. The V end lost 4 bases, the J end lost 5 bases, and 15 bases lay between the germline ends. This CDR3 has 14 residues. CDR3 sequence: CASSPRQVAYGYTF. Written as DNA, the CDR3 is TGTGCCAGCAGCCCCCGACAGGTAGCATATGGCTACACCTTC.

The chain has TRBV6-4 and TRBJ2-3, with 8 positions matching TRBD2. The CDR3 runs 15 residues. Trimming cost V 6 bases and J 1 base; bases outside gene matches: 6. CDR1 MRHNA and CDR2 SNTAGT come from the germline V gene. The CDR3 coding sequence is TGTGCCAGCAGACCGGAAGCGGGGGGCACAGATACGCAGTATTTT. Protein: CASRPEAGGTDTQYF.

This sequence joins TRBV7-6 and TRBJ2-3; D is unclear. V was shortened by 5 bases and J by 3 bases, with 9 bases between the two germline ends. The CDR3 has 13 amino acids. Germline V gene sequence: CDR1 SGHVS, CDR2 FNYEAQ. CDR3 residues: CASSTSSTDTQYF. The CDR3 coding sequence is TGTGCCAGCAGCACGAGTTCAACAGATACGCAGTATTTT. Variable domain in full (rest from reference TRBV7-6 and TRBJ2-3): GAGVSQSPRYKVTKRGQDVALRCDPISGHVSLYWYRQALGQGPEFLTYFNYEAQQDKSGLPNDRFSAERPEGSISTLTIQRTEQRDSAMYRCASSTSSTDTQYFGPGTRLTVL.

The rearrangement joins TRBV7-9 to TRBJ1-6; 10 bases are a match to TRBD1. After removal of 1 base from V and 17 bases from J, the junction contained 8 bases not matched to a gene. The germline V gene has CDR1 SEHNR and CDR2 FQNEAQ (reference sequence). This CDR3 spans 14 amino acids. In nucleotides, the CDR3 is TGTGCCAGCAGCTTAGGACAGGGGGCGAGCCATGTCCACTTT. Translated, it gives CASSLGQGASHVHF.

The rearrangement links TRBV5-1 to TRBJ1-4; 7 bases align to TRBD1. The ends lost 4 bases at V and 4 bases at J; junction bases unmatched: 4. The CDR3 runs to 14 residues. Germline V gives CDR1 SGHRS, CDR2 YFSETQ. CDR3 DNA sequence: TGCGCCAGCAGCCCGACAGGGAATAATGAAAAACTGTTTTTT. Translation gives CASSPTGNNEKLFF.

The chain combines TRBV7-9 with TRBJ2-7; 8 bases are shared with TRBD1. J gave up 2 bases and V 3 bases, and 9 bases lay outside the gene matches. Germline CDR1 is SEHNR and CDR2 is FQNEAQ (reference sequence). The CDR3 is 16 amino acids. The CDR3 DNA is TGTGCCAGCAGCTTTCTACAGGGGGAGGTTCCCTACGAGCAGTACTTC. Translating it yields CASSFLQGEVPYEQYF.

The rearrangement uses TRBV2 and TRBJ2-4, with D tentatively TRBD1 (5 bases). CDR3 length: 12 amino acids. Between the trimmed V and J ends, which lost 4 bases and 6 bases, there was a span of 7 bases. The V gene's germline CDR1 is SNHLY and CDR2 FYNNEI. The CDR3 nucleotides read TGTGCCAGCAGTGGTGGGGCAAACATTCAGTACTTC. It specifies CASSGGANIQYF.